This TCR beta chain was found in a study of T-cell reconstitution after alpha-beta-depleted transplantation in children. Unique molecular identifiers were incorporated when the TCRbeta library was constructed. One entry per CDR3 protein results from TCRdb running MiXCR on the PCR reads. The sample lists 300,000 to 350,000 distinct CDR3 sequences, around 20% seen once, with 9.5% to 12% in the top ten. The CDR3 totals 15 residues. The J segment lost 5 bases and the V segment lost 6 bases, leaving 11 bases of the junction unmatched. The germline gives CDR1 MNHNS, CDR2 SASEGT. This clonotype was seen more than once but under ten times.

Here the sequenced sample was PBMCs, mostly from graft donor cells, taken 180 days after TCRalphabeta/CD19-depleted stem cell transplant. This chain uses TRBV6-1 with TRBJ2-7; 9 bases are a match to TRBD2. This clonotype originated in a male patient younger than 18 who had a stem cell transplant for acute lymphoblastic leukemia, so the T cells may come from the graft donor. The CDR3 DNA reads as TGTGCCAGCAGGACCATCAGGGCTAGCGGGGACGAGCAGTACTTC. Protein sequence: CASRTIRASGDEQYF.